This TCR beta chain was recovered during a study of immune evolution from preneoplasia to lung adenocarcinoma. From germline, CDR1 is MRHNA and CDR2 SNTAGT. The V and J ends lost 9 bases and 0 bases, in that order; junction bases with no gene match: 18. The CDR3 is made up of 19 amino acids. TCRdb's copy holds only in-frame clones and misses some; the assay was immunoSEQ multiplex PCR. Of approximately 12,000 clones listed, about nine tenths are singletons. The receptor's source is a person aged 70 to 79 with invasive lung adenocarcinoma. Material: FFPE invasive lung adenocarcinoma tissue. The chain employs TRBV6-4 and TRBJ2-3, with 10 bases lining up with TRBD2. CDR3 protein: CASGATLQTSGASTDTQYF. Here the CDR3 DNA reads TGTGCCAGTGGGGCAACCCTTCAAACTAGCGGGGCTAGCACAGATACGCAGTATTTT.